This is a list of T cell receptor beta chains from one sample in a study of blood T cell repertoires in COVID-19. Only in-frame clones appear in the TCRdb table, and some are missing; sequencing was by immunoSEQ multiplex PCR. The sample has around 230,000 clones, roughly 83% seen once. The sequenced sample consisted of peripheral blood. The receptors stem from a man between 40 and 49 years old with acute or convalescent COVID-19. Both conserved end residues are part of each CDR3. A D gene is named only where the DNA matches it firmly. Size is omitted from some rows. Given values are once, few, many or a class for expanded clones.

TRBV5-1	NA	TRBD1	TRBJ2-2	CASLRDRGLGELFF	TGCGCCAGCCTCCGGGACAGGGGGCTGGGGGAGCTGTTTTTT
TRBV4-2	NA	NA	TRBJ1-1	CASSQDGADRNTEAFF	TGTGCCAGCAGCCAAGATGGGGCAGATAGGAACACTGAAGCTTTCTTT
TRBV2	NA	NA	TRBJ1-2	CASSEQGYGYTF	TGTGCCAGCAGTGAACAGGGATACGGCTACACCTTC
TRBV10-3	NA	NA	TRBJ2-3	CAISASSTDTQYF	TGTGCCATCAGTGCCTCTAGCACAGATACGCAGTATTTT
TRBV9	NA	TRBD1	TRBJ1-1	CASSARQGGNTEAFF	TGTGCCAGCAGCGCTCGACAGGGTGGGAACACTGAAGCTTTCTTT
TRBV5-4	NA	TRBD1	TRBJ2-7	CASSSLGTASYEQYF	TGTGCCAGCAGCTCTCTAGGGACAGCTTCCTACGAGCAGTACTTC
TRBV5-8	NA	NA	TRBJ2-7	CASSLGGVPYEQYF	TGTGCCAGCAGCTTGGGGGGAGTGCCCTACGAGCAGTACTTC
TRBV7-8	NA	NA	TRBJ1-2	CASSLQGTNYGYTF	TGTGCCAGCAGCCTACAGGGTACGAACTATGGCTACACCTTC
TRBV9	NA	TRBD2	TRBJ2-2	CASSIAGDGELFF	TGTGCCAGCAGCATAGCGGGAGACGGAGAGCTGTTTTTT
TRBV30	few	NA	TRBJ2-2	CAWSVARNTGELFF	TGTGCCTGGAGTGTGGCTAGGAACACCGGGGAGCTGTTTTTT
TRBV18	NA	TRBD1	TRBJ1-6	CASSPGQGEHSPLHF	TGTGCCAGCTCCCCGGGACAGGGGGAACATTCACCCCTCCACTTT
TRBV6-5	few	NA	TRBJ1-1	CASTLTRENTEAFF	TGTGCCAGCACCCTTACCAGGGAGAACACTGAAGCTTTCTTT
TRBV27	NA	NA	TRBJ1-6	CASSLLREPYNSPLHF	TGTGCCAGCAGTTTATTGAGGGAACCCTATAATTCACCCCTCCACTTT
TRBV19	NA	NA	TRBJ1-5	CASSIDRTNRGNQPQHF	TGTGCCAGTAGTATAGATAGGACAAATAGGGGCAATCAGCCCCAGCATTTT